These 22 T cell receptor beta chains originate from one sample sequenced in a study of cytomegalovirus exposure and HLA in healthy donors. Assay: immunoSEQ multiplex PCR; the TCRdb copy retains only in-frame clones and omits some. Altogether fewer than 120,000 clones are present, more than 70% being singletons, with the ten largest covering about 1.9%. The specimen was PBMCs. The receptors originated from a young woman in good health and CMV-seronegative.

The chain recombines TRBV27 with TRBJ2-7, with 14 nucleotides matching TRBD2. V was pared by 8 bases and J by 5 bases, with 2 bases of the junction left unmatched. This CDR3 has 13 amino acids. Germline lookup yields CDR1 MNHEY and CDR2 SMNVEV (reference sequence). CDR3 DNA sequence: TGTGCCAGCCGACTAGCGGGAGGGCACGAGCAGTACTTC. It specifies CASRLAGGHEQYF.

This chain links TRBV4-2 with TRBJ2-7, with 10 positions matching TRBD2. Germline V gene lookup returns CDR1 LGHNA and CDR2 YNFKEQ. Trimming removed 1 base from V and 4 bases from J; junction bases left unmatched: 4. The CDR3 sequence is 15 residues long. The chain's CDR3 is CASSQGLAGEYEQYF. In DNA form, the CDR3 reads TGTGCCAGCAGCCAAGGGCTAGCGGGGGAGTACGAGCAGTACTTC.

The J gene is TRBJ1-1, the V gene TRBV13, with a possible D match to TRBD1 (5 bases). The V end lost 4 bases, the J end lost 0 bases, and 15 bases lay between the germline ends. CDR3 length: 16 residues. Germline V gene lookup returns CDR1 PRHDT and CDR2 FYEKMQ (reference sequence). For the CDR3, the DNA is TGTGCCAGCAGCTCCAATTTGGGACTTATGAACACTGAAGCTTTCTTT. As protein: CASSSNLGLMNTEAFF.

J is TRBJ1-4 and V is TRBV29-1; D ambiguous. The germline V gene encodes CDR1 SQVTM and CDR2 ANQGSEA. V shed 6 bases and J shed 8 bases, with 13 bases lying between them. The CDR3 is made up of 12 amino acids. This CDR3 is CSVGRPGEKLFF. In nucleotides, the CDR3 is TGCAGCGTCGGCAGGCCCGGAGAAAAACTGTTTTTT.

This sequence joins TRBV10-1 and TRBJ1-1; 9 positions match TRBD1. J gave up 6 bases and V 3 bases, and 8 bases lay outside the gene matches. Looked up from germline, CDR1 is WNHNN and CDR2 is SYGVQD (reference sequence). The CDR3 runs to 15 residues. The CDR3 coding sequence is TGCGCCAGCAGTGATCCGGGACAGGGTCTGGCTGAAGCTTTCTTT. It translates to CASSDPGQGLAEAFF.

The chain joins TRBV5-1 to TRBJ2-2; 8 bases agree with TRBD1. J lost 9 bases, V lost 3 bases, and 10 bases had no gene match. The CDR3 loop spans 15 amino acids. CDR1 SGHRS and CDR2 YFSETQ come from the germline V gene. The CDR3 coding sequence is TGCGCCAGCAGCTGGAGGGCTGACAGGGGCTGGGAGCTGTTTTTT. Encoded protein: CASSWRADRGWELFF.

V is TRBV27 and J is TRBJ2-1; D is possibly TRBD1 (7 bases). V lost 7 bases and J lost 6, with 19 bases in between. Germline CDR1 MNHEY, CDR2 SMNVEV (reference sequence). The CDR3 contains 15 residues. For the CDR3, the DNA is TGTGCCAGCACCAGGGGGGTTTACAGCACCAATGAGCAGTTCTTC. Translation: CASTRGVYSTNEQFF.

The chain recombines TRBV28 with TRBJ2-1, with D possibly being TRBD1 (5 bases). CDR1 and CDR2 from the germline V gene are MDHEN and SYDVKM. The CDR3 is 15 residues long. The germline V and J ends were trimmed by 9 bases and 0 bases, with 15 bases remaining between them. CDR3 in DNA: TGTGCCAGATTAAGGACACGAAGCTCCTACAATGAGCAGTTCTTC. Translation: CARLRTRSSYNEQFF.

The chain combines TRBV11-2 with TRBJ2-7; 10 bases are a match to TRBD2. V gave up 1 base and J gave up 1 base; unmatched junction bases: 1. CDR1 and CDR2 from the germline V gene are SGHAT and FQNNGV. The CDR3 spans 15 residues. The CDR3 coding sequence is TGTGCCAGCAGCTTAGTAGCGGGAGGTTCCTACGAGCAGTACTTC. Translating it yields CASSLVAGGSYEQYF.

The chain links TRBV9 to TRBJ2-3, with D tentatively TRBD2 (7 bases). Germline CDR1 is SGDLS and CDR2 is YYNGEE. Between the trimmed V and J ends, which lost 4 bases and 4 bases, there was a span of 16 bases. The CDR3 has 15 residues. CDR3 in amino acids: CASSPGAGAPDTQYF. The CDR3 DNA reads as TGTGCCAGCAGCCCGGGGGCGGGGGCACCAGATACGCAGTATTTT.

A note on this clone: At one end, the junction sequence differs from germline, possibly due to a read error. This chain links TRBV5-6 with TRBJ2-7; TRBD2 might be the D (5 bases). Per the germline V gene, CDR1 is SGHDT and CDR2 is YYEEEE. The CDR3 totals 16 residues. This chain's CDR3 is CASCLGIEGVTYEQYF. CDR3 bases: TGTGCCAGCTGCTTGGGAATCGAGGGAGTTACCTACGAGCAGTACTTC. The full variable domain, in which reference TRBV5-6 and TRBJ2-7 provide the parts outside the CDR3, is DAGVTQSPTHLIKTRGQQVTLRCSPKSGHDTVSWYQQALGQGPQFIFQYYEEEERQRGNFPDRFSGHQFPNYSSELNVNALLLGDSALYLCASCLGIEGVTYEQYFGPGTRLTVT.

As DNA, the CDR3 is TGTGCCAGCTGGGTTAGACAGGGAGGAGGCGAGCAGTACTTC. It yields the protein CASWVRQGGGEQYF. The chain couples TRBV28 to TRBJ2-7; D may be TRBD1 (7 bases). Germline V gives CDR1 MDHEN, CDR2 SYDVKM. V was pared by 8 bases and J by 6 bases, with 20 bases between. There are 14 residues in the CDR3.

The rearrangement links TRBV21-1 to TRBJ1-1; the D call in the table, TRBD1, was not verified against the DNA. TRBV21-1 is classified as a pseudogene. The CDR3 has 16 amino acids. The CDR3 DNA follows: TGTGCCAGCAGCAAGGCGAACCTTTTACCGGGACAGGGAGCTTTCTTT. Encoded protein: CASSKANLLPGQGAFF.

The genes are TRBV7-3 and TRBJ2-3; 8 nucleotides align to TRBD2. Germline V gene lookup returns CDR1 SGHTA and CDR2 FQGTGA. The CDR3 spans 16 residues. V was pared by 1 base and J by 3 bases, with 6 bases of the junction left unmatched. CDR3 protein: CASSLNAGGETDTQYF. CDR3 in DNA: TGTGCCAGCAGCTTAAATGCGGGGGGCGAGACAGATACGCAGTATTTT.

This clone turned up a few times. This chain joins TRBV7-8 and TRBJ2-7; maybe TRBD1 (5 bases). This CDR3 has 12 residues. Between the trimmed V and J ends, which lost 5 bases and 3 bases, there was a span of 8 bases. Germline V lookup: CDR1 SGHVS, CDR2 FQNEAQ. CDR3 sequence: CASSLDNYEQYF. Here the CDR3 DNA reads TGTGCCAGCAGCCTGGACAACTACGAGCAGTACTTC.

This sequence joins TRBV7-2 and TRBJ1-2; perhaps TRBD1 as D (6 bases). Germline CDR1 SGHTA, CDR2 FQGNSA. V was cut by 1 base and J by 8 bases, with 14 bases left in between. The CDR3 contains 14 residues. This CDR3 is CASSLDRLTGGYTF. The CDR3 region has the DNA TGTGCCAGCAGCTTAGACCGGCTGACAGGCGGCTACACCTTC. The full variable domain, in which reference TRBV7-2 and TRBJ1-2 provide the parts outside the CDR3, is GAGVSQSPSNKVTEKGKDVELRCDPISGHTALYWYRQSLGQGLEFLIYFQGNSAPDKSGLPSDRFSAERTGGSVSTLTIQRTQQEDSAVYLCASSLDRLTGGYTFGSGTRLTVV.

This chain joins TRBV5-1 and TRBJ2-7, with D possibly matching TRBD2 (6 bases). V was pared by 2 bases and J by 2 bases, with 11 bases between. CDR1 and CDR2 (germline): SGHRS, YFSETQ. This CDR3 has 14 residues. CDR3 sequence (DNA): TGCGCCAGCAGCTTAATAGCGGACACCTACGAGCAGTACTTC. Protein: CASSLIADTYEQYF. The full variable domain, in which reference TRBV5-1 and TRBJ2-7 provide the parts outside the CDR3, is KAGVTQTPRYLIKTRGQQVTLSCSPISGHRSVSWYQQTPGQGLQFLFEYFSETQRNKGNFPGRFSGRQFSNSRSEMNVSTLELGDSALYLCASSLIADTYEQYFGPGTRLTVT.

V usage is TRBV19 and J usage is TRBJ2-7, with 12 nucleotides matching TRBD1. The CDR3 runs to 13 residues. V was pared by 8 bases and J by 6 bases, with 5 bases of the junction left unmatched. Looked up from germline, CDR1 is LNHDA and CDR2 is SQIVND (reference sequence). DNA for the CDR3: TGTGCCAGTTTCGGGACAGGGGGCGCCGAGCAGTACTTC. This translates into CASFGTGGAEQYF.

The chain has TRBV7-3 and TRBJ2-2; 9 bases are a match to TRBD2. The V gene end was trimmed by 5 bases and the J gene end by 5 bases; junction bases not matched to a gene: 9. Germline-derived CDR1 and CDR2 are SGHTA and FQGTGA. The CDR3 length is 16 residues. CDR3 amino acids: CASSPTLSGGTGELFF. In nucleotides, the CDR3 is TGTGCCAGCAGCCCCACCCTTAGCGGGGGAACCGGGGAGCTGTTTTTT.

The CDR3 DNA is TGTGCCTGGAGCCCCCCGGGAGGGGGGAACGAAAAACTGTTTTTT. This encodes CAWSPPGGGNEKLFF. This chain uses TRBV30 with TRBJ1-4; maybe TRBD1 (6 bases). Germline CDR1 reads GTSNPN; CDR2 reads SVGIG (reference sequence). The CDR3 totals 15 residues. The V end was cut by 3 bases, the J end by 8 bases, with 19 bases between.

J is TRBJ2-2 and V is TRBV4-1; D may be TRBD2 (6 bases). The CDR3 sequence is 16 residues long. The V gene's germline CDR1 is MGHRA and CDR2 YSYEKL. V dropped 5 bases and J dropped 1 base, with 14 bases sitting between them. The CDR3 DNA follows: TGCGCCAGCAGCATACGGGACTTTTTGAACACCGGGGAGCTGTTTTTT. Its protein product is CASSIRDFLNTGELFF.

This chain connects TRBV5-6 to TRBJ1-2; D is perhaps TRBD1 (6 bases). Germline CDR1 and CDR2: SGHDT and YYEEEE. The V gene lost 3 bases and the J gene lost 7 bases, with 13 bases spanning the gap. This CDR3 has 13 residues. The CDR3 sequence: CASSWNRDSGYTF. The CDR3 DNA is TGTGCCAGCAGCTGGAACAGGGATAGTGGCTACACCTTC.